A selection of T cell receptor beta chains follows, all from one sample in a study of blood T cell repertoires in COVID-19. Assay used: immunoSEQ multiplex PCR; TCRdb lists only in-frame clones, some missing. The sample lists about 67,000 clones, roughly 87% occurring once. The sample comprised peripheral blood. These receptors all come from a woman older than 75 with acute or convalescent COVID-19. Both conserved end residues are trimmed from each CDR3. D genes are given only for firm matches.

j_gene: TRBJ2-1; v_gene: TRBV12-5; d_gene: TRBD2; CDR3aa: ASGLEEGLARYNEQF
j_gene: TRBJ1-6; v_gene: TRBV11-2; d_gene: TRBD1; CDR3aa: ASSLDWDRGESPLH
j_gene: TRBJ1-6; v_gene: TRBV5-1; d_gene: .; CDR3aa: ASTEGIDSPLH
j_gene: TRBJ2-1; v_gene: TRBV7-2; d_gene: TRBD2; CDR3aa: ASSAGLAGYNEQF
j_gene: TRBJ1-1; v_gene: TRBV6-1; d_gene: .; CDR3aa: ASSEHGKGTEAF
j_gene: TRBJ2-5; v_gene: TRBV7-2; d_gene: TRBD1; CDR3aa: ASSSPSGQGGETQY
j_gene: TRBJ2-2; v_gene: TRBV15; d_gene: .; CDR3aa: ATSGNTGELF
j_gene: TRBJ1-2; v_gene: TRBV29-1; d_gene: .; CDR3aa: SVAVNYGYT
j_gene: TRBJ1-4; v_gene: TRBV11-2; d_gene: .; CDR3aa: ASSLDRSGKERTSNEKLF
j_gene: TRBJ2-5; v_gene: TRBV6-5; d_gene: .; CDR3aa: ASSGLGVVGETQY
j_gene: TRBJ1-5; v_gene: TRBV19; d_gene: TRBD1; CDR3aa: ASSMGQGNRFMNQPQH
j_gene: TRBJ2-7; v_gene: TRBV30; d_gene: .; CDR3aa: AWTSGYEQY
j_gene: TRBJ1-5; v_gene: TRBV24-1; d_gene: .; CDR3aa: ATSDNRVWQPQH
j_gene: TRBJ1-6; v_gene: TRBV28; d_gene: TRBD1; CDR3aa: ASTEQGQTFSPLH
j_gene: TRBJ1-3; v_gene: TRBV11-3; d_gene: .; CDR3aa: ASSRGISGNTIY
j_gene: TRBJ2-1; v_gene: TRBV5-1; d_gene: TRBD2; CDR3aa: ASSLTASGRNEQF
j_gene: TRBJ2-3; v_gene: TRBV3-1/TRBV3-2; d_gene: .; CDR3aa: ASSQEGGSTDTQY
j_gene: TRBJ1-1; v_gene: TRBV2; d_gene: TRBD1; CDR3aa: ASSATPGQGGTEAF
j_gene: TRBJ2-2; v_gene: TRBV28; d_gene: TRBD1; CDR3aa: ASTLGGQGTGELF
j_gene: TRBJ1-2; v_gene: TRBV28; d_gene: TRBD1; CDR3aa: ASSFTTGVYGYT
j_gene: TRBJ2-2; v_gene: TRBV27; d_gene: .; CDR3aa: ASSSTLNTGELF
j_gene: TRBJ1-6; v_gene: TRBV6-6; d_gene: .; CDR3aa: ASSFPGTGGSPLH
j_gene: TRBJ1-3; v_gene: TRBV29-1; d_gene: .; CDR3aa: SVVADSGNTIY
j_gene: TRBJ2-3; v_gene: TRBV11-2; d_gene: .; CDR3aa: ASSLPGTDTQY
j_gene: TRBJ2-7; v_gene: TRBV9; d_gene: TRBD1; CDR3aa: ASSRDRSYYEQY
j_gene: TRBJ2-7; v_gene: TRBV6-2/TRBV6-3; d_gene: TRBD1; CDR3aa: ASSTTGGWTYEQY
j_gene: TRBJ1-2; v_gene: TRBV4-1; d_gene: TRBD1; CDR3aa: ASSQDPTYRGGGYT
j_gene: TRBJ1-5; v_gene: TRBV30; d_gene: .; CDR3aa: AWVNPSPGKIEGNQPQH
j_gene: TRBJ2-1; v_gene: TRBV9; d_gene: TRBD2; CDR3aa: ASSNRELSGRAYNEQF